Each of the 18 T cell receptor beta chains below was sequenced from the same sample in a study of cytomegalovirus exposure and HLA in healthy donors (dated by TCRdb to 2016 to 2017). The library was obtained by the immunoSEQ multiplex PCR assay. For the multiplex PCR, a mixture combining 60 forward primers for TCR Vbeta segments and 13 reverse primers for TCR Jbeta segments was used. TCRdb retrieved this table from immuneACCESS and kept in-frame rearrangements only. Not all clones are present; in checked studies, unresolved V genes account for under half, and no reason is known for the remainder. Within this sample are about 180,000 clones, with around 85% of them counted one time only. In total, the top ten clones hold 1% of the sample. Sequenced input: PBMCs. These receptor sequences come from a boy aged 2 to 9 in good health and CMV-seronegative.

The chain combines TRBV6-5 with TRBJ2-3, with a possible D match to TRBD2 (7 bases). Germline CDR1 is MNHEY and CDR2 is SVGAGI. CDR3 length: 15 residues. Trimming cost V 6 bases and J 4 bases, with 17 bases left between them. CDR3 sequence reads: CASRQLRGGSDTQYF. CDR3 in DNA: TGTGCCAGCAGACAACTGCGCGGGGGCTCAGATACGCAGTATTTT.

The chain joins TRBV28 to TRBJ1-2; TRBD1 might be the D (6 bases). This CDR3 has 13 amino acids. Germline CDR1 reads MDHEN; CDR2 reads SYDVKM. Trimming left V 2 bases short and J 4 bases short, with 8 bases between. CDR3 in amino acids: CASSLGGGYGYTF. The CDR3 region has the DNA TGTGCCAGCAGTTTAGGGGGCGGCTATGGCTACACCTTC.

The V and J genes are TRBV27 and TRBJ1-2; maybe TRBD1 (5 bases). Trimming shortened V by 4 bases and J by 4 bases, and 22 bases separated the two germline ends. Germline CDR1 MNHEY, CDR2 SMNVEV (reference sequence). The CDR3 is 17 residues long. CDR3 sequence reads: CASSSAVWYRFFYGYTF. DNA for the CDR3: TGTGCCAGCAGTTCAGCCGTTTGGTACAGGTTCTTCTATGGCTACACCTTC.

This clone was recorded only once. The rearrangement joins TRBV10-3 to TRBJ2-3; 7 positions agree with TRBD2. The V segment lost 1 base and the J segment 2 bases; nucleotides outside the gene matches: 6. The CDR3 covers 16 residues. Germline V lookup: CDR1 ENHRY, CDR2 SYGVKD. The CDR3 loop reads CAISELAGRDTDTQYF. The CDR3 bases are TGTGCCATCAGTGAGTTGGCGGGGAGGGACACAGATACGCAGTATTTT.

The V gene is TRBV6-5, the J gene TRBJ2-1; 10 bases are shared with TRBD1. The CDR3 runs 14 residues. The germline V gene has CDR1 MNHEY and CDR2 SVGAGI. Trimming removed 4 bases from V and 6 bases from J; junction bases left unmatched: 3. CDR3 sequence (DNA): TGTGCCAGCAGTTCCCGGGACAGGGGCAATGAGCAGTTCTTC. Translated: CASSSRDRGNEQFF.

This clone appeared once. The chain recombines TRBV9 with TRBJ2-5; possibly TRBD1 for D (5 bases). Trimming took off 4 bases at V and 4 bases at J, with 17 bases between the two ends. The CDR3 spans 15 residues. Germline CDR1 SGDLS, CDR2 YYNGEE. The CDR3 here is CASSNQDSYVETQYF. The DNA for the CDR3 is TGTGCCAGCAGCAACCAAGACAGTTACGTAGAGACCCAGTACTTC.

The genes are TRBV19 and TRBJ2-7; 8 positions match TRBD2. V shed 2 bases, J shed 3 bases, and the junction held 3 bases outside the gene matches. Germline-derived CDR1 and CDR2 are LNHDA and SQIVND (reference sequence). CDR3 length: 14 amino acids. CDR3 protein: CASSILAGNYEQYF. CDR3 DNA: TGTGCCAGTAGTATACTAGCGGGTAACTACGAGCAGTACTTC.

V gene TRBV6-1 combines with J gene TRBJ2-1; TRBD1 matches 9 bases. Per germline, CDR1 MNHNS and CDR2 SASEGT. CDR3 length equals 16 residues. The V and J ends lost 4 bases and 6 bases, in that order; junction bases with no gene match: 10. CDR3 loop: CASSGGQGLNFNEQFF. The CDR3 coding sequence is TGTGCCAGCAGTGGGGGACAGGGTTTAAATTTCAATGAGCAGTTCTTC.

This chain joins TRBV27 and TRBJ2-1; the D is unclear. Germline CDR1 MNHEY, CDR2 SMNVEV (reference sequence). V lost 6 bases and J lost 0, with 9 bases in between. The CDR3 is 14 amino acids. Written as DNA, the CDR3 is TGTGCCAGCAGCCCTCGTAGCTCCTACAATGAGCAGTTCTTC. This gives the protein CASSPRSSYNEQFF.

The chain carries TRBV18 and TRBJ1-2; 7 bases are shared with TRBD1. The CDR3 runs 15 residues. In germline, CDR1 is KGHSH, CDR2 LQKENI. V was clipped by 4 bases and J by 2 bases; unmatched bases: 7. The CDR3 protein is CASSQETGTNYGYTF. CDR3 sequence (DNA): TGTGCCAGCTCACAAGAGACAGGGACGAACTATGGCTACACCTTC. Complete variable domain (other parts from reference TRBV18 and TRBJ1-2): NAGVMQNPRHLVRRRGQEARLRCSPMKGHSHVYWYRQLPEEGLKFMVYLQKENIIDESGMPKERFSAEFPKEGPSILRIQQVVRGDSAAYFCASSQETGTNYGYTFGSGTRLTVV.

The V gene is TRBV5-1, the J gene TRBJ2-3; D uncertain. Germline CDR1 SGHRS, CDR2 YFSETQ. The CDR3 sequence is 13 residues long. Trimming took 1 base from V and 9 from J, leaving 12 bases between them. The CDR3 DNA is TGCGCCAGCAGCTTGTTATCCGAGGAGACGCAGTATTTT. Amino acids: CASSLLSEETQYF.

The chain employs TRBV19 and TRBJ2-7; D is possibly TRBD1 (5 bases). Looked up from germline, CDR1 is LNHDA and CDR2 is SQIVND (reference sequence). The length of the CDR3 is 15 residues. Trimming stripped 0 bases from V and 3 bases from J, with 12 bases between. This CDR3 reads CASSIEPGRDYEQYF. The DNA of the CDR3 is TGTGCCAGTAGTATAGAGCCAGGGCGAGACTACGAGCAGTACTTC.

V and J are TRBV19 and TRBJ2-1; weak D call: TRBD2 (6 bases). The germline V gene encodes CDR1 LNHDA and CDR2 SQIVND (reference sequence). The V end lost 1 base, the J end lost 4 bases, and 11 bases lay between the germline ends. The CDR3 totals 15 residues. The CDR3 region has the DNA TGTGCCAGTAGTATAGCGGGACTGATATACAATGAGCAGTTCTTC. This translates into CASSIAGLIYNEQFF.

Only one count was recorded for this clone. The V and J genes are TRBV30 and TRBJ1-4; D might be TRBD1 (5 bases). V dropped 3 bases and J dropped 6 bases, with 14 bases sitting between them. Per the germline V gene, CDR1 is GTSNPN and CDR2 is SVGIG (reference sequence). The CDR3 has 14 amino acids. In nucleotides, the CDR3 is TGTGCCTGGAGCCCCGACACGGGGGATGAAAAACTGTTTTTT. Amino acid sequence: CAWSPDTGDEKLFF.

The J gene is TRBJ2-7, the V gene TRBV15; no definite D call. This CDR3 contains 12 residues. Trimming removed 0 bases from V and 4 bases from J, with 4 bases in between. Germline CDR1 and CDR2: LNHNV and YYDKDF (reference sequence). The DNA of the CDR3 is TGTGCCACCAGCAGAGATCGTTACGAGCAGTACTTC. It yields the protein CATSRDRYEQYF.

This rearrangement joins TRBV2 to TRBJ2-3, with D uncertain. The CDR3 is 13 residues long. Trimming stripped 8 bases from V and 3 bases from J, with 12 bases between. The germline V gene encodes CDR1 SNHLY and CDR2 FYNNEI. CDR3 loop: CASVRKRTDTQYF. The CDR3 DNA reads as TGTGCCAGCGTCCGTAAACGGACAGATACGCAGTATTTT.

The chain couples TRBV29-1 to TRBJ2-7; 7 bases agree with TRBD1. CDR3 size: 16 residues. J was trimmed by 3 bases and V by 6 bases; bases with no gene match: 17. Germline values: CDR1 SQVTM, CDR2 ANQGSEA. CDR3 bases: TGCAGCGTCGCAACCCAAAGCGGACAGGACCACTACGAGCAGTACTTC. Protein sequence: CSVATQSGQDHYEQYF.

This chain links TRBV5-4 with TRBJ2-7; unclear D gene. Between the trimmed V and J ends, which lost 5 bases and 6 bases, there was a span of 15 bases. The CDR3 has 13 residues. Germline lookup yields CDR1 SGHNT and CDR2 YYREEE (reference sequence). DNA of the CDR3: TGTGCCAGCAGATCCGAGGCTTTGGGCGAGCAGTACTTC. It yields the protein CASRSEALGEQYF. The whole variable domain, filled in from reference TRBV5-4 and TRBJ2-7, reads ETGVTQSPTHLIKTRGQQVTLRCSSQSGHNTVSWYQQALGQGPQFIFQYYREEENGRGNFPPRFSGLQFPNYSSELNVNALELDDSALYLCASRSEALGEQYFGPGTRLTVT.